This T cell receptor (beta chain) was recovered during a study of T cells in Graves' hyperthyroidism and ophthalmopathy. Germline CDR1 LGHNT, CDR2 FRNRAP. The CDR3 is made up of 12 amino acids. V was clipped by 2 bases and J by 2 bases, with 3 bases between them. From RNA transcripts, TCR beta CDR3 regions were amplified. RT-PCR in the first round (using the HTBI primer set) targeted the TCR CDR3. TCRdb reprocessed the multiplex PCR reads with MiXCR, giving one entry per CDR3 protein. Found here are 600,000 to 850,000 distinct CDR3 sequences, 18% of them singletons; the top ten hold roughly a sixth. The chain combines TRBV12-5 with TRBJ2-5; D is ambiguous. The TCR originated in a woman aged 45-60 years with Graves' hyperthyroidism that later progressed to Graves' ophthalmopathy. The sample comprised blood. CDR3 loop: CASGLWQETQYF. The CDR3 DNA sequence: TGTGCTAGTGGTTTGTGGCAAGAGACCCAGTACTTC.